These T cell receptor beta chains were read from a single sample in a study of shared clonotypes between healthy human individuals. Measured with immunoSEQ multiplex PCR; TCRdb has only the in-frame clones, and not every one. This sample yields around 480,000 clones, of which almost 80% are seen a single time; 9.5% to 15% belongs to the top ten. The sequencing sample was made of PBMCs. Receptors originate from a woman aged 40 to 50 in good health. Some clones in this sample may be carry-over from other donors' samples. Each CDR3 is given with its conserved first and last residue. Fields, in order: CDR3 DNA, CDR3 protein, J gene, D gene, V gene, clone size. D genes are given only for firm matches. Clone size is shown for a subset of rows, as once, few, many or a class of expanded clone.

CDR3nt: TGTGCCAGTAGTATCCCGGGACAGGGTCCGAACACTGAAGCTTTCTTT; CDR3aa: CASSIPGQGPNTEAFF; j_gene: TRBJ1-1; d_gene: TRBD1; v_gene: TRBV19; abundance: -
CDR3nt: TGTGCCACGGCAGGGGGCGGAAACACCATATATTTT; CDR3aa: CATAGGGNTIYF; j_gene: TRBJ1-3; d_gene: TRBD1; v_gene: TRBV6-6; abundance: -
CDR3nt: TGTGCCAGTAGTACACAGGGGGGTCGCACAGATACGCAGTATTTT; CDR3aa: CASSTQGGRTDTQYF; j_gene: TRBJ2-3; d_gene: TRBD1; v_gene: TRBV19; abundance: -
CDR3nt: TGTGCCATCAGTGAGTCCGGACCGGCGTATGGCTACACCTTC; CDR3aa: CAISESGPAYGYTF; j_gene: TRBJ1-2; d_gene: -; v_gene: TRBV6-1; abundance: -
CDR3nt: TGCGCCAGCAGCTTGGTTGGGCAGTACCAAGAGACCCAGTACTTC; CDR3aa: CASSLVGQYQETQYF; j_gene: TRBJ2-5; d_gene: -; v_gene: TRBV5-1; abundance: -
CDR3nt: TGTGCCAGCAGGAGAGGGACTAGCGAGAACAATGAGCAGTTCTTC; CDR3aa: CASRRGTSENNEQFF; j_gene: TRBJ2-1; d_gene: TRBD2; v_gene: TRBV9; abundance: -
CDR3nt: TGCGCCAGCAGGGGACAGCCAAATGAAAAACTGTTTTTT; CDR3aa: CASRGQPNEKLFF; j_gene: TRBJ1-4; d_gene: TRBD1; v_gene: TRBV5-1; abundance: once
CDR3nt: TGTGCCAGCAGCAAAGAGACAAGCAACTATGGCTACACCTTC; CDR3aa: CASSKETSNYGYTF; j_gene: TRBJ1-2; d_gene: -; v_gene: TRBV21-1; abundance: few
CDR3nt: TGTGCCAGCAGCCCGTTTCCCCGGGGAGAGCAGTTCTTC; CDR3aa: CASSPFPRGEQFF; j_gene: TRBJ2-1; d_gene: -; v_gene: TRBV14; abundance: -
CDR3nt: TGCGCCAGCAGCCAAGATTTCGGATCCGGGGAGCTGTTTTTT; CDR3aa: CASSQDFGSGELFF; j_gene: TRBJ2-2; d_gene: -; v_gene: TRBV4-3; abundance: -
CDR3nt: TGCGCCAGCAGCCCTGGACAGGGAAGTCGGAATGAAAAACTGTTTTTT; CDR3aa: CASSPGQGSRNEKLFF; j_gene: TRBJ1-4; d_gene: TRBD1; v_gene: TRBV5-1; abundance: -
CDR3nt: TGCGCCAGCAGCTTCGCTAGCGGGCCCCAAGAGACCCAGTACTTC; CDR3aa: CASSFASGPQETQYF; j_gene: TRBJ2-5; d_gene: TRBD2; v_gene: TRBV5-1; abundance: -
CDR3nt: TGTGCCAGCAGTTACCTTGACAGGGGCAATGAAAAACTGTTTTTT; CDR3aa: CASSYLDRGNEKLFF; j_gene: TRBJ1-4; d_gene: TRBD1; v_gene: TRBV6-6; abundance: -
CDR3nt: TGTGCCAGCAGCCAAGGATTCGGGACTAGCGGGAGTATCTCCTACGAGCAGTACTTC; CDR3aa: CASSQGFGTSGSISYEQYF; j_gene: TRBJ2-7; d_gene: TRBD2; v_gene: TRBV14; abundance: once
CDR3nt: TGTGCCAGCAGTGAATCTAGGACAGGCCGGGACTACGAGCAGTACTTC; CDR3aa: CASSESRTGRDYEQYF; j_gene: TRBJ2-7; d_gene: TRBD1; v_gene: TRBV25-1; abundance: -
CDR3nt: TGCAGCGTTGAACTCAGACAGGGGGGAGCAACTAATGAAAAACTGTTTTTT; CDR3aa: CSVELRQGGATNEKLFF; j_gene: TRBJ1-4; d_gene: TRBD1; v_gene: TRBV29-1; abundance: -
CDR3nt: TGTGCCAGCAGCTTCGCCAGCGGGAGGGTAGGCAATGAGCAGTTCTTC; CDR3aa: CASSFASGRVGNEQFF; j_gene: TRBJ2-1; d_gene: TRBD2; v_gene: TRBV7-2; abundance: -
CDR3nt: TGTGCCAGCAGCTTAGCGACCGGGTTTGGAAACACCATATATTTT; CDR3aa: CASSLATGFGNTIYF; j_gene: TRBJ1-3; d_gene: -; v_gene: TRBV7-9; abundance: -
CDR3nt: TGCGCCAGCAGCTTTCAAGGAACGGACTCCTACGAGCAGTACTTC; CDR3aa: CASSFQGTDSYEQYF; j_gene: TRBJ2-7; d_gene: -; v_gene: TRBV5-1; abundance: -
CDR3nt: TGCGCCAGCAGCCTTAGCGGGCAAACCTACGAGCAGTACTTC; CDR3aa: CASSLSGQTYEQYF; j_gene: TRBJ2-7; d_gene: TRBD2; v_gene: TRBV5-1; abundance: -
CDR3nt: TGCAGTGCTAGAGATTGGGAGACCCAGTACTTC; CDR3aa: CSARDWETQYF; j_gene: TRBJ2-5; d_gene: -; v_gene: TRBV20-1; abundance: -
CDR3nt: TGTGCCAGCAGCACCCTAGCGGGAGGGCCAGAGCAGTACTTC; CDR3aa: CASSTLAGGPEQYF; j_gene: TRBJ2-7; d_gene: TRBD2; v_gene: TRBV11-2; abundance: -
CDR3nt: TGTGCCAGCAGTGTCCGTATAGCGGGACAGGTCTCCGCTAGAAATGAAAAACTGTTTTTT; CDR3aa: CASSVRIAGQVSARNEKLFF; j_gene: TRBJ1-4; d_gene: TRBD1; v_gene: TRBV6-1; abundance: once
CDR3nt: TGTGCCAGCAGCCTCGTCGGGGGGTTCGGCTATGGCTACACCTTC; CDR3aa: CASSLVGGFGYGYTF; j_gene: TRBJ1-2; d_gene: -; v_gene: TRBV5-4; abundance: -
CDR3nt: TGTGCCAGCAGCTTGGGGTCGGGCGGGAGACCCTACAATGAGCAGTTCTTC; CDR3aa: CASSLGSGGRPYNEQFF; j_gene: TRBJ2-1; d_gene: TRBD2; v_gene: TRBV5-4; abundance: few
CDR3nt: TGTGCCAGCAGCGTACAGAATGGCCCTGAAGCTTTCTTT; CDR3aa: CASSVQNGPEAFF; j_gene: TRBJ1-1; d_gene: -; v_gene: TRBV5-4; abundance: -
CDR3nt: TGTGCCAGCAGGCCCAGCTTGGGGGAGGCCAATGAGCAGTTCTTC; CDR3aa: CASRPSLGEANEQFF; j_gene: TRBJ2-1; d_gene: -; v_gene: TRBV28; abundance: -
CDR3nt: TGTGCCAGCAGTCCCAAAGTCGAGCAGTACTTC; CDR3aa: CASSPKVEQYF; j_gene: TRBJ2-7; d_gene: -; v_gene: TRBV27; abundance: -
CDR3nt: TGTGCCAGCAGCCGACAGGGGTACTCCTACGAGCAGTACTTC; CDR3aa: CASSRQGYSYEQYF; j_gene: TRBJ2-7; d_gene: TRBD1; v_gene: TRBV7-9; abundance: -